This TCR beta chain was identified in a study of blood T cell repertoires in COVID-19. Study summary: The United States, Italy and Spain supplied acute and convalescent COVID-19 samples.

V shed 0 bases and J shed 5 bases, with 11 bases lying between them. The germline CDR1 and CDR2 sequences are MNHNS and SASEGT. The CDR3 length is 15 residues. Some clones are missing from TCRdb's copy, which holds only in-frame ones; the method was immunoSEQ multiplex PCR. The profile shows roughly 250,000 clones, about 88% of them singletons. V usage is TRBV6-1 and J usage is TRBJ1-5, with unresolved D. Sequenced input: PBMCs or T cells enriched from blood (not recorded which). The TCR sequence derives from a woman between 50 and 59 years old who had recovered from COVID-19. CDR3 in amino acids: CASSEAVGGYQPQHF. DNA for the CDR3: TGTGCCAGCAGTGAAGCTGTAGGAGGGTATCAGCCCCAGCATTTT.